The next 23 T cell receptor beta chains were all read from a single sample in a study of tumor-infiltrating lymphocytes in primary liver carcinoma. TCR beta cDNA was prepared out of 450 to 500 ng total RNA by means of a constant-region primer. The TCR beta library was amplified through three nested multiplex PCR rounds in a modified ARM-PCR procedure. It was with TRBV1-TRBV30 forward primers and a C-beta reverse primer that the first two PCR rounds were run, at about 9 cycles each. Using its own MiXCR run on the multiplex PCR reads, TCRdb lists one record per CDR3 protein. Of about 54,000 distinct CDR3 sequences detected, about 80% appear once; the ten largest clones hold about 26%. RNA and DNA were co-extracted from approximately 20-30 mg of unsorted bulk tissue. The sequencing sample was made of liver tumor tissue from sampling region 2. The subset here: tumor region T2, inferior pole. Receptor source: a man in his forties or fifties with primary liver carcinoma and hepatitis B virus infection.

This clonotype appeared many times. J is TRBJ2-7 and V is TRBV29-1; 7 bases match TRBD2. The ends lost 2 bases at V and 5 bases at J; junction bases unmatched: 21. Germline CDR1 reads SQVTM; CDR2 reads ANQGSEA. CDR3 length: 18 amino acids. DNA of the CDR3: TGCAGCGTTGAAAGTCGCGGGAGAATTACCGGCGTGGAGGACGAGCAGTACTTC. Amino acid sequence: CSVESRGRITGVEDEQYF.

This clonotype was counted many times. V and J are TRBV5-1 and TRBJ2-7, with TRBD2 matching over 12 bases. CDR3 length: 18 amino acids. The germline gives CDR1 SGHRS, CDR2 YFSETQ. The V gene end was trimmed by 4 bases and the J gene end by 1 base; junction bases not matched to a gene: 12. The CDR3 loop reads CASSQRTSGAFPSYEQYF. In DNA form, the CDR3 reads TGCGCCAGCAGCCAAAGGACTAGCGGGGCTTTCCCTTCCTACGAGCAGTACTTC.

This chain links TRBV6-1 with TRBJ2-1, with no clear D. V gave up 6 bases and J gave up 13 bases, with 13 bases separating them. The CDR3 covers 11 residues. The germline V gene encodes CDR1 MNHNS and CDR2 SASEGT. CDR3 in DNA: TGTGCCAGCAGCCTTCTTACAGATCAGTTCTTC. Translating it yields CASSLLTDQFF.

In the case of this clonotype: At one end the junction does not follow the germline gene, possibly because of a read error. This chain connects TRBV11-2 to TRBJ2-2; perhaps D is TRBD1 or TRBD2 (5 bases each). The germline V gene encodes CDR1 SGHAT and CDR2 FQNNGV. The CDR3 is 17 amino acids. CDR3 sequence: CASSFDRGRVSTGELSF. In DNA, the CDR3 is TGTGCCAGCAGCTTTGATCGGGGCAGGGTCAGCACCGGGGAGCTGTCTTTT.

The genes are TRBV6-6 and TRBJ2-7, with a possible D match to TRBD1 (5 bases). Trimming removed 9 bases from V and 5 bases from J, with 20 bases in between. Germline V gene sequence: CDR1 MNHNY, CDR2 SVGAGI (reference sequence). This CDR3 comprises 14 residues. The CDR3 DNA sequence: TGTGCCAGGACCTCCGCAGGGAAGAGCGACGAGCAGTACTTC. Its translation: CARTSAGKSDEQYF.

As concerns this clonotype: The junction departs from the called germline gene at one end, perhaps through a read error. This CDR3 reads CVSSQDSGSGGSYEQYF. CDR3 bases: TGTGTCAGCAGTCAAGATAGTGGTAGCGGGGGGTCCTACGAGCAGTACTTC. The chain links TRBV4-2 to TRBJ2-7; 10 bases line up with TRBD2. This CDR3 comprises 17 residues. Germline V gene sequence: CDR1 LGHNA, CDR2 YNFKEQ.

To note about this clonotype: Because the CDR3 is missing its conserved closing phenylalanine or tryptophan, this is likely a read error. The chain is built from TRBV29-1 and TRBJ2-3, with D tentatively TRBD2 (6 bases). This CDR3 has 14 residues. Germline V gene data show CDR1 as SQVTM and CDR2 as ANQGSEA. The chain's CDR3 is CNVLLPGEVDTQYL. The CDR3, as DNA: TGCAACGTTCTTCTTCCGGGAGAGGTAGATACGCAGTATTTG.

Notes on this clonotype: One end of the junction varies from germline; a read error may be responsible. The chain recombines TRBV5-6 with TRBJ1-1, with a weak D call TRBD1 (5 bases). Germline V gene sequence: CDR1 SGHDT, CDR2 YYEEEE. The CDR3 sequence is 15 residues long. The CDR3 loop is CASRRGPDSNIEAFF. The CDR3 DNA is TGTGCCAGCAGGAGGGGCCCAGACTCGAACATTGAAGCATTCTTT.

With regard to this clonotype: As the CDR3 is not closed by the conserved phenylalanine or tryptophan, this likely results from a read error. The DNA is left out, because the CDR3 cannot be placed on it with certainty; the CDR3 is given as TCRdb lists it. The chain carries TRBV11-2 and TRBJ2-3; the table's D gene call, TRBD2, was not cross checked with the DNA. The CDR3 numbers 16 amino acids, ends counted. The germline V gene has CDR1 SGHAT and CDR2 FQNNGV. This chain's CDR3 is CASSLERLAWTDTQCL.

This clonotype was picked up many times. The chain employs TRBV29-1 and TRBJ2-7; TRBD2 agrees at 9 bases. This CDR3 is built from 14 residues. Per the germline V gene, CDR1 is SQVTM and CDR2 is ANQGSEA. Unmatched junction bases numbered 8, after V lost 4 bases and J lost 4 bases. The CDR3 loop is CSVVGGLAEYEQYF. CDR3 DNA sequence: TGCAGCGTTGTTGGGGGACTAGCCGAATACGAGCAGTACTTC.

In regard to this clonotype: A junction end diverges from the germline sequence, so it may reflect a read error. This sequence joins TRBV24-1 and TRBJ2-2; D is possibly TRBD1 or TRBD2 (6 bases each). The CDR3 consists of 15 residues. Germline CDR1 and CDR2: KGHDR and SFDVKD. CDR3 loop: CATSDLARDTGEPFF. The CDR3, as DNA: TGTGCCACCAGCGATTTAGCGCGGGACACCGGGGAGCCGTTTTTT.

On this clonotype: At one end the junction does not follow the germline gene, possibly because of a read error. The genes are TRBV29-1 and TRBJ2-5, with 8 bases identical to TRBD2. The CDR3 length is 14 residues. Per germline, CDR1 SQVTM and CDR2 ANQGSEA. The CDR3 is CCVTPGGIRGTQYF. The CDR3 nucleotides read TGCTGCGTGACCCCGGGGGGGATTCGGGGGACCCAGTATTTC.

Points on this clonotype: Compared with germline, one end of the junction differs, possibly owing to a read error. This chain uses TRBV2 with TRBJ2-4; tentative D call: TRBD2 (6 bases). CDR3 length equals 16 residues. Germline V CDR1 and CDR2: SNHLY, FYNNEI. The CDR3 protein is CASETSPLVPKNIRYF. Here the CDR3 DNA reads TGTGCCAGCGAAACTAGCCCCTTGGTACCCAAAAACATTCGGTACTTC.

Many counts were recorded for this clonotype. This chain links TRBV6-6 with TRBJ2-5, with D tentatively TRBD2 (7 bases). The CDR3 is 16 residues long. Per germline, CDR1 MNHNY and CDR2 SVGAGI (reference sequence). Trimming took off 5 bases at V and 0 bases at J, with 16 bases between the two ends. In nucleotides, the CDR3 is TGTGCCAGCAGTCCCCGGGGGGCGGCCAACCAAGAGACCCAGTACTTC. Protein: CASSPRGAANQETQYF.

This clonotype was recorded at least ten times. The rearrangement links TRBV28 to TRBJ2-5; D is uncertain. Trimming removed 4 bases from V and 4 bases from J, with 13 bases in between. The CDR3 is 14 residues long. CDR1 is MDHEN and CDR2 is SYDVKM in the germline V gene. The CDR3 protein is CASSSPAPGETQYF. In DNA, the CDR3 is TGTGCCAGCAGTTCCCCAGCCCCCGGAGAGACCCAGTACTTC.

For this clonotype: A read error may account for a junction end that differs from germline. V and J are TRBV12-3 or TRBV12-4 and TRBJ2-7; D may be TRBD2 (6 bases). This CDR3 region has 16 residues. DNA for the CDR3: TGTGCCAACAGTTTATTAGCGGTAAGACCTCCCTACGAGCAGTACTTC. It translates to CANSLLAVRPPYEQYF.

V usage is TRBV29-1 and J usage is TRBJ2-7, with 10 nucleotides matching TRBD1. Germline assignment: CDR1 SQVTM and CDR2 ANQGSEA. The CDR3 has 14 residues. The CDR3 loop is CIAVAGTGDNEQYF. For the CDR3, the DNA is TGCATCGCTGTAGCCGGGACAGGGGACAACGAGCAGTACTTC.

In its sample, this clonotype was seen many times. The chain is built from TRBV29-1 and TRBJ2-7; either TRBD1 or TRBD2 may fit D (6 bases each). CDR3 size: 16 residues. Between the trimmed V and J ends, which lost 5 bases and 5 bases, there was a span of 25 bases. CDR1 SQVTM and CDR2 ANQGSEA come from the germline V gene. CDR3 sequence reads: CSVSRGARGGINEQYF. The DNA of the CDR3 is TGCAGCGTTTCTAGGGGGGCCAGGGGCGGGATAAACGAGCAGTACTTC.

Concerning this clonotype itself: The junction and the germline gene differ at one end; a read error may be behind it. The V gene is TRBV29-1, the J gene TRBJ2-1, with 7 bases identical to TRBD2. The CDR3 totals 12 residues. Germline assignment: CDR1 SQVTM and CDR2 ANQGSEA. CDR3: CSTGLVYSEQFF. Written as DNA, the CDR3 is TGCAGCACTGGACTAGTCTACAGTGAGCAGTTCTTC.

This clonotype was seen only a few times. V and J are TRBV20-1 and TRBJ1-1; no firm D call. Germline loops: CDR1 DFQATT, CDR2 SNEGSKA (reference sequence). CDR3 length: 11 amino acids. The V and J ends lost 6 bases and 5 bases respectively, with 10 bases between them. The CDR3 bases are TGCAGTGCCCCGGATGGAACTGAAGCTTTCTTT. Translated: CSAPDGTEAFF.

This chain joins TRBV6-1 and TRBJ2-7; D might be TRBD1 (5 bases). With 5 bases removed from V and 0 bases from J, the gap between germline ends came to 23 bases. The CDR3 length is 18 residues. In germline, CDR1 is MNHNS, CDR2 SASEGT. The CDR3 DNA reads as TGTGCCAGCAGTTCTACAGGCGGCTGGCGCCTGGCCTCCTACGAGCAGTACTTC. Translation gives CASSSTGGWRLASYEQYF.

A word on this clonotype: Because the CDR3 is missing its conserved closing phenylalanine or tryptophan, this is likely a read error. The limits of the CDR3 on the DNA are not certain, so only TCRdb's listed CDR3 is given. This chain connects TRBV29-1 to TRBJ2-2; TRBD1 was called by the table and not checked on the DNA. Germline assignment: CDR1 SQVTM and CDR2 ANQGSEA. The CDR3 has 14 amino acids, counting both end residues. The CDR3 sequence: CSVLRGSGTGELFY.

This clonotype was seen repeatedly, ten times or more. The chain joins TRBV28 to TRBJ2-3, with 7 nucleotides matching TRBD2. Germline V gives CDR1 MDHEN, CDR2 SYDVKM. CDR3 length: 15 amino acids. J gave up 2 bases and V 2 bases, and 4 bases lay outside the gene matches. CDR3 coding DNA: TGTGCCAGCAGTTTAGCGGGGGTTGACACAGATACGCAGTATTTT. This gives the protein CASSLAGVDTDTQYF.